The 21 T cell receptor beta chains below all came from one sample that was sequenced in a study of cytomegalovirus exposure and HLA in healthy donors. Some clones are missing from TCRdb's copy, which holds only in-frame ones; the method was immunoSEQ multiplex PCR. The sample contains 150,000 to 200,000 clones, about 79% of which appear only once. Sequencing input: PBMCs. These receptor sequences come from a woman in her twenties or thirties in good health and CMV-seropositive.

This chain connects TRBV5-1 to TRBJ2-1, with D possibly being TRBD2 (5 bases). This CDR3 region has 12 residues. V was trimmed by 4 bases and J by 9 bases, leaving 11 bases between them. Per the germline V gene, CDR1 is SGHRS and CDR2 is YFSETQ. Here the CDR3 DNA reads TGCGCCAGCAGCCCCTCGGGGATTGAGCAGTTCTTC. It yields the protein CASSPSGIEQFF.

The chain combines TRBV7-9 with TRBJ2-1; D may be TRBD2 (5 bases). The CDR3 consists of 15 residues. V gave up 1 base and J gave up 6 bases, with 13 bases separating them. The germline CDR1 and CDR2 sequences are SEHNR and FQNEAQ (reference sequence). Here the CDR3 reads CASSLEWEQLNEQFF. The CDR3 nucleotides are TGTGCCAGCAGCTTAGAGTGGGAGCAACTCAATGAGCAGTTCTTC.

The rearrangement joins TRBV5-1 to TRBJ1-2, with D perhaps TRBD1 (6 bases). With 0 bases removed from V and 7 bases from J, the gap between germline ends came to 10 bases. The V gene's germline CDR1 is SGHRS and CDR2 YFSETQ. The CDR3 extends over 13 amino acids. This CDR3 is CASSLGQQGGYTF. CDR3 in DNA: TGCGCCAGCAGCTTGGGACAACAGGGTGGCTACACCTTC.

This clone was seen once. The V gene is TRBV11-2, the J gene TRBJ2-1; 11 nucleotides align to TRBD2. The germline CDR1 and CDR2 sequences are SGHAT and FQNNGV. The CDR3 loop spans 14 amino acids. The junction had 4 bases not matched to a gene; V was cut back by 5 bases and J by 7 bases. The CDR3 DNA sequence: TGTGCCAGCAGCGCGACTAGCGGGGATAATGAGCAGTTCTTC. Translated, it gives CASSATSGDNEQFF.

This CDR3 reads CASTDRESVGYTF. As DNA, the CDR3 is TGTGCCAGCACAGACAGGGAGAGTGTAGGCTACACCTTC. This chain connects TRBV2 to TRBJ1-2; the match to TRBD1 covers 7 bases. Germline CDR1 reads SNHLY; CDR2 reads FYNNEI. The CDR3 covers 13 residues. The trim removed 7 bases at V and 8 bases at J, leaving 10 bases unmatched.

The chain is built from TRBV2 and TRBJ1-1; 7 nucleotides agree with TRBD1. V shed 3 bases, J shed 5 bases, and the junction held 6 bases outside the gene matches. The CDR3 extends over 14 amino acids. Germline V gene data show CDR1 as SNHLY and CDR2 as FYNNEI. For the CDR3, the DNA is TGTGCCAGCAGTGACCGACAGGGTAAGACTGAAGCTTTCTTT. As protein: CASSDRQGKTEAFF. Full variable domain (rest looked up from reference TRBV2 and TRBJ1-1): EPEVTQTPSHQVTQMGQEVILRCVPISNHLYFYWYRQILGQKVEFLVSFYNNEISEKSEIFDDQFSVERPDGSNFTLKIRSTKLEDSAMYFCASSDRQGKTEAFFGQGTRLTVV.

The genes are TRBV6-5 and TRBJ1-5; no definite D call. Germline V CDR1 and CDR2: MNHEY, SVGAGI. This CDR3 spans 14 amino acids. V was clipped by 5 bases and J by 6 bases, with 14 bases between them. The CDR3 loop reads CASSPLLYSQPQHF. DNA for the CDR3: TGTGCCAGCAGTCCCCTGTTGTATAGTCAGCCCCAGCATTTT.

As for this clone: Other DNA sequences of this sample code for an identical CDR3. The chain couples TRBV6-1 to TRBJ2-7; D not certain. The CDR3 has 12 residues. Germline-derived CDR1 and CDR2 are MNHNS and SASEGT. The V end lost 5 bases, the J end lost 1 base, and 6 bases lay between the germline ends. CDR3 in amino acids: CASSPRSYEQYF. For the CDR3, the DNA is TGTGCCAGCAGTCCTCGGTCCTACGAGCAGTACTTC.

This chain uses TRBV7-2 with TRBJ2-1; TRBD1 matches at 10 bases. CDR1 is SGHTA and CDR2 is FQGNSA in the germline V gene. There are 14 residues in the CDR3. The ends lost 3 bases at V and 7 bases at J; junction bases unmatched: 3. The CDR3 sequence is CASSLTGGRNEQFF. CDR3 sequence (DNA): TGTGCCAGCAGCTTGACAGGGGGCCGAAATGAGCAGTTCTTC.

V and J are TRBV14 and TRBJ1-3; 7 bases are a match to TRBD1. The CDR3 length is 17 residues. Germline CDR1 SGHDN, CDR2 FVKESK. The trim removed 3 bases at V and 2 bases at J, leaving 10 bases unmatched. The CDR3 is CASSQDSGGLAGNTIYF. The DNA for the CDR3 is TGTGCCAGCAGCCAGGATTCAGGGGGGCTAGCTGGAAACACCATATATTTT.

This clone was seen repeatedly, ten times or more. The genes are TRBV6-1 and TRBJ2-1; D possibly corresponds to TRBD2 (5 bases). Germline V lookup: CDR1 MNHNS, CDR2 SASEGT. This CDR3 has 15 amino acids. V was cut by 1 base and J by 8 bases, with 15 bases left in between. The CDR3 DNA reads TGTGCCAGCAGTGAAGAGAGAAGGAGGCCGCATGAGCAGTTCTTC. Its translation: CASSEERRRPHEQFF.

This clone was observed a few times. V usage is TRBV4-1 and J usage is TRBJ2-1; a possible D gene is TRBD2 (5 bases). This CDR3 spans 15 amino acids. Germline-derived CDR1 and CDR2 are MGHRA and YSYEKL. V lost 1 base and J lost 8, with 15 bases in between. Here the CDR3 DNA reads TGCGCCAGCAGCCAAGGTGGACTCTATGGGGATGAGCAGTTCTTC. Protein product: CASSQGGLYGDEQFF.

A note on this clone: The junction shows a germline mismatch at one end, possibly a read error. V gene TRBV7-7 combines with J gene TRBJ2-2, with D tentatively TRBD1 (7 bases). In germline, CDR1 is SSHAT, CDR2 FNYEAQ (reference sequence). CDR3 length: 16 amino acids. The CDR3 reads CASSPLSRGDTGELFF. The CDR3 DNA follows: TGTGCTAGCAGCCCGCTATCCAGGGGGGACACCGGGGAGCTGTTTTTT. The full variable domain, completed using reference TRBV7-7 and TRBJ2-2, is GAGVSQSPRYKVTKRGQDVTLRCDPISSHATLYWYQQALGQGPEFLTYFNYEAQPDKSGLPSDRFSAERPEGSISTLTIQRTEQRDSAMYRCASSPLSRGDTGELFFGEGSRLTVL.

The V gene is TRBV5-6, the J gene TRBJ1-5, with a possible D match to TRBD1 (5 bases). With 2 bases removed from V and 4 bases from J, the gap between germline ends came to 7 bases. Germline values: CDR1 SGHDT, CDR2 YYEEEE. The CDR3 contains 13 residues. The chain's CDR3 is CASSFDSNQPQHF. Here the CDR3 DNA reads TGTGCCAGCAGCTTCGACAGTAATCAGCCCCAGCATTTT.

V usage is TRBV27 and J usage is TRBJ2-5; TRBD2 matches 10 bases. Germline V gene sequence: CDR1 MNHEY, CDR2 SMNVEV (reference sequence). This CDR3 is 19 amino acids long. After removal of 5 bases from V and 1 base from J, the junction contained 16 bases not matched to a gene. Here the CDR3 DNA reads TGTGCCAGCAGTCCCCTTTATAGCGGGAGGCACCGCATCCAAGAGACCCAGTACTTC. Translation gives CASSPLYSGRHRIQETQYF.

The chain is built from TRBV7-9 and TRBJ2-2; 7 positions agree with TRBD1. Germline V gene sequence: CDR1 SEHNR, CDR2 FQNEAQ (reference sequence). The CDR3 extends over 15 amino acids. After removal of 5 bases from V and 3 bases from J, the junction contained 6 bases not matched to a gene. The CDR3 reads CASSPPGQYTGELFF. The CDR3 nucleotides are TGTGCCAGCAGCCCTCCGGGACAGTACACCGGGGAGCTGTTTTTT.

V gene TRBV19 combines with J gene TRBJ2-7; 9 bases line up with TRBD1. CDR1 is LNHDA, CDR2 SQIVND, per germline (reference sequence). The CDR3 extends over 16 amino acids. J lost 0 bases, V lost 6 bases, and 9 bases had no gene match. In nucleotides, the CDR3 is TGTGCCAGTAGCCAACCGGGACAGGGAGCCTCCTACGAGCAGTACTTC. Residues: CASSQPGQGASYEQYF. Based on the CDR3 plus reference TRBV19 and TRBJ2-7, the full variable domain is DGGITQSPKYLFRKEGQNVTLSCEQNLNHDAMYWYRQDPGQGLRLIYYSQIVNDFQKGDIAEGYSVSREKKESFPLTVTSAQKNPTAFYLCASSQPGQGASYEQYFGPGTRLTVT.

The V call is TRBV27, the J call TRBJ1-2; weak D call: TRBD1 (6 bases). The V gene lost 4 bases and the J gene lost 4 bases, with 13 bases spanning the gap. The CDR3 is 14 residues long. The V gene's germline CDR1 is MNHEY and CDR2 SMNVEV (reference sequence). CDR3 region: CASSSGGGVYGYTF. The DNA for the CDR3 is TGTGCCAGCAGTTCTGGGGGCGGAGTCTATGGCTACACCTTC.

This chain connects TRBV28 to TRBJ2-7; 10 bases line up with TRBD1. Trimming took 8 bases from V and 5 from J; bases not matched to a gene: 3. CDR1 is MDHEN, CDR2 SYDVKM, per germline. The length of the CDR3 is 12 residues. DNA for the CDR3: TGTGCCAGCTGGACAGGGGGGGACGAGCAGTACTTC. This translates into CASWTGGDEQYF.

V usage is TRBV4-1 and J usage is TRBJ2-7; 8 bases align to TRBD2. The CDR3 is 13 amino acids. The germline V gene encodes CDR1 MGHRA and CDR2 YSYEKL. V lost 3 bases to trimming and J lost 4 bases; unmatched junction nucleotides: 2. The CDR3 DNA is TGCGCCAGCAGCCACGGGAGGGGATACGAGCAGTACTTC. This translates into CASSHGRGYEQYF.

This clone was observed once. The genes are TRBV5-1 and TRBJ2-7; 7 bases fit TRBD1. This CDR3 is 15 amino acids long. Germline V gives CDR1 SGHRS, CDR2 YFSETQ. V lost 0 bases and J lost 2; bases outside the gene matches: 5. For the CDR3, the DNA is TGCGCCAGCAGCTTGGCCCTGGGACAGCCCTACGAGCAGTACTTC. This translates into CASSLALGQPYEQYF.